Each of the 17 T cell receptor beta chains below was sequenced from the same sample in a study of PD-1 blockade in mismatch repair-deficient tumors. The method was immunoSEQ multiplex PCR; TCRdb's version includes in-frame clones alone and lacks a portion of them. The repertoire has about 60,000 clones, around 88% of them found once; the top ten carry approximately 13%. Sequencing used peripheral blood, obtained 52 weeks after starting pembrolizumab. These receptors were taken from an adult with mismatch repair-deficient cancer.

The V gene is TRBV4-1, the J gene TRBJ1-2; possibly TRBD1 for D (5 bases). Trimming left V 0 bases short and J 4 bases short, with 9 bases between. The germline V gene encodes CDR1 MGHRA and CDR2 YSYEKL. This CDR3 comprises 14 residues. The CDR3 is CASSQDPGSYGYTF. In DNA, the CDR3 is TGCGCCAGCAGCCAAGATCCAGGGTCCTATGGCTACACCTTC.

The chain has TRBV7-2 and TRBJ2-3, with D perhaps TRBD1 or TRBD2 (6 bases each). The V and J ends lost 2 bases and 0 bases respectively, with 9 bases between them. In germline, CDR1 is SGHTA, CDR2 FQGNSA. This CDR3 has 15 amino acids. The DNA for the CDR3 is TGTGCCAGCAGCTTAAGGGGGGTAAGCACAGATACGCAGTATTTT. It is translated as CASSLRGVSTDTQYF.

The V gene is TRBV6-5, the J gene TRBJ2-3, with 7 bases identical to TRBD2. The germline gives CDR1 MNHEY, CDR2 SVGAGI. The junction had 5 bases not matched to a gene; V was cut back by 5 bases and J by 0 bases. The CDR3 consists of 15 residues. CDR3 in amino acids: CASSNGGSSTDTQYF. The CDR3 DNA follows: TGTGCCAGCAGTAACGGGGGGAGTAGCACAGATACGCAGTATTTT.

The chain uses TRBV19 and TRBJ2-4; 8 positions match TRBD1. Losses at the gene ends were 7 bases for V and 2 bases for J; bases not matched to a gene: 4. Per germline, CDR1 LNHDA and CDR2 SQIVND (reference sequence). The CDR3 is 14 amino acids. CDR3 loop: CASTAGGTKNIQYF. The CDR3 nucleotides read TGTGCCAGTACGGCAGGGGGCACCAAAAACATTCAGTACTTC.

The CDR3 protein is CAWLGADYGYTF. For the CDR3, the DNA is TGTGCCTGGTTAGGGGCTGACTATGGCTACACCTTC. The chain combines TRBV30 with TRBJ1-2, with D possibly matching TRBD1 (5 bases). The CDR3 contains 12 residues. CDR1 is GTSNPN and CDR2 is SVGIG in the germline V gene (reference sequence). V lost 5 bases to trimming and J lost 3 bases, with 10 bases between them.

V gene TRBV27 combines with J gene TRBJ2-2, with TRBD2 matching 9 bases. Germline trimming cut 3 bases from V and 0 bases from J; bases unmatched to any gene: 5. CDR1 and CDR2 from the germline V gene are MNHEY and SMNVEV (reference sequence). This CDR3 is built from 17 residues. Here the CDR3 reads CASSLSRLAANTGELFF. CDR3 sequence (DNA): TGTGCCAGCAGTTTGTCCCGACTAGCGGCGAACACCGGGGAGCTGTTTTTT.

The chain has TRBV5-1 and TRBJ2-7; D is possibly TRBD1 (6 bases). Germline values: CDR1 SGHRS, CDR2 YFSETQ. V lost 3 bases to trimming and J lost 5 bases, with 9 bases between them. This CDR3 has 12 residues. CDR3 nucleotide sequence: TGCGCCAGCAGCTGGACAGATGACGAGCAGTACTTC. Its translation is CASSWTDDEQYF.

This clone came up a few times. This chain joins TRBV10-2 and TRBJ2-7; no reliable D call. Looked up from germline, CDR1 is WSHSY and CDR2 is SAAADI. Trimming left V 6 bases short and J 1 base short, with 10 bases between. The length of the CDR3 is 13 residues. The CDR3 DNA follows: TGCGCCAGCAGATATACCGTATCCTACGAGCAGTACTTC. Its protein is CASRYTVSYEQYF.

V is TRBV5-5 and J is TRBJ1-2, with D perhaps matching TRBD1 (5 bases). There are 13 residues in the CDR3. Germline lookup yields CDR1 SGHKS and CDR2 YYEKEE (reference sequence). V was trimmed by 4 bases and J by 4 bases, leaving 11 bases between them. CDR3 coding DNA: TGTGCCAGCAGCCCTCAGGGTCCCTATGGCTACACCTTC. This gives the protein CASSPQGPYGYTF.

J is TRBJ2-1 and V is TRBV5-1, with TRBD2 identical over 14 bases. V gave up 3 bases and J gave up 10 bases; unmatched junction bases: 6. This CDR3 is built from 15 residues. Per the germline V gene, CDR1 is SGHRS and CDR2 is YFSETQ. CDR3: CASSSVGLAGVEQFF. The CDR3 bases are TGCGCCAGCAGCTCCGTGGGACTAGCGGGAGTAGAGCAGTTCTTC.

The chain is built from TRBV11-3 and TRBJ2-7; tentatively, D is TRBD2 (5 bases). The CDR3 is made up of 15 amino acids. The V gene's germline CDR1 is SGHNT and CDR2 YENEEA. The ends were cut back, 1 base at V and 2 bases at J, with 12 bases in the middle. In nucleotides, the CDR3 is TGTGCCAGCAGCTTAGCTTCGGGGTCCCCCTACGAGCAGTACTTC. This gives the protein CASSLASGSPYEQYF.

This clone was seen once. CDR3 sequence reads: CASSAGQGPYEQYF. The DNA for the CDR3 is TGTGCCAGCAGCGCCGGACAGGGCCCCTACGAGCAGTACTTC. The rearrangement links TRBV7-9 to TRBJ2-7; the match to TRBD1 covers 8 bases. Germline assignment: CDR1 SEHNR and CDR2 FQNEAQ (reference sequence). With V trimmed by 5 bases and J by 2 bases, 5 bases remained unmatched. The CDR3 loop spans 14 amino acids. Using reference TRBV7-9 and TRBJ2-7 for the parts outside the CDR3, the full variable domain is DTGVSQNPRHKITKRGQNVTFRCDPISEHNRLYWYRQTLGQGPEFLTYFQNEAQLEKSRLLSDRFSAERPKGSFSTLEIQRTEQGDSAMYLCASSAGQGPYEQYFGPGTRLTVT.

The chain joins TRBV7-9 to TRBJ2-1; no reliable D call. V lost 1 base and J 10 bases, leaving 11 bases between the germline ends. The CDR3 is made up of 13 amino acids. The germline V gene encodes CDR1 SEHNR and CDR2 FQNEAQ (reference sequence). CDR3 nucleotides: TGTGCCAGCAGCTTAGGGGGTTCGAGGGAGCAGTTCTTC. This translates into CASSLGGSREQFF. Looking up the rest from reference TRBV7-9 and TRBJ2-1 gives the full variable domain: DTGVSQNPRHKITKRGQNVTFRCDPISEHNRLYWYRQTLGQGPEFLTYFQNEAQLEKSRLLSDRFSAERPKGSFSTLEIQRTEQGDSAMYLCASSLGGSREQFFGPGTRLTVL.

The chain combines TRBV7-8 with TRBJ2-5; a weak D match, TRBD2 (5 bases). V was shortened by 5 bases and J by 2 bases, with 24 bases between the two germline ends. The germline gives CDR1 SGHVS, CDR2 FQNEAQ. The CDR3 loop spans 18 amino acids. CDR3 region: CASSAPQYVRGSQETQYF. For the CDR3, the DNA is TGTGCCAGCAGCGCCCCGCAATACGTCAGAGGGTCACAAGAGACCCAGTACTTC. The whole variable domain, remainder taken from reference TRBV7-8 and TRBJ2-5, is GAGVSQSPRYKVAKRGQDVALRCDPISGHVSLFWYQQALGQGPEFLTYFQNEAQLDKSGLPSDRFFAERPEGSVSTLKIQRTQQEDSAVYLCASSAPQYVRGSQETQYFGPGTRLLVL.

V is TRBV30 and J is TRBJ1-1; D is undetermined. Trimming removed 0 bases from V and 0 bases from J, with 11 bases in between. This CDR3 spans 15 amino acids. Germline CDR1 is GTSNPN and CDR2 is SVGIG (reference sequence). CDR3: CAWSVGIRMNTEAFF. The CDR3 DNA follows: TGTGCCTGGAGTGTGGGGATCAGGATGAACACTGAAGCTTTCTTT.

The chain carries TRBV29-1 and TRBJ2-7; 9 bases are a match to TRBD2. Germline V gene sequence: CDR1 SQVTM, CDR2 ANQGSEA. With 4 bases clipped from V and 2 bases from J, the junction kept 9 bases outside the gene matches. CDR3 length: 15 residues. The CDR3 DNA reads TGCAGCGTTGCGACTACTAGCGGGCAAACCTACGAGCAGTACTTC. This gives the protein CSVATTSGQTYEQYF.

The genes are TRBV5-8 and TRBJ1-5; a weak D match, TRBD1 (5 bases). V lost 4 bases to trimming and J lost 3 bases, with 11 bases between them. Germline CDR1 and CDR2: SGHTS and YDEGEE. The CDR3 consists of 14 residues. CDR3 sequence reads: CASSPWTNNQPQHF. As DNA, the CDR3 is TGTGCCAGCAGCCCCTGGACAAACAATCAGCCCCAGCATTTT.